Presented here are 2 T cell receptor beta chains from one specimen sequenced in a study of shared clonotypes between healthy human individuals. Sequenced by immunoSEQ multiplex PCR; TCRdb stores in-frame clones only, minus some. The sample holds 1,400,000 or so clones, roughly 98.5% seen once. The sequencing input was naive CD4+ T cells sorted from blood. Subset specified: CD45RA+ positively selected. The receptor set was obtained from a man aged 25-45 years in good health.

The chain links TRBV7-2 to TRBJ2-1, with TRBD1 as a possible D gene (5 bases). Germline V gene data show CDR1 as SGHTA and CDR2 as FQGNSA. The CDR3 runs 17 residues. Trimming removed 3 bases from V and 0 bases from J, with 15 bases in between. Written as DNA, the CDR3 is TGTGCCAGCAGCTTTAGGGTAGGGGTGAGCTCCTACAATGAGCAGTTCTTC. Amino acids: CASSFRVGVSSYNEQFF.

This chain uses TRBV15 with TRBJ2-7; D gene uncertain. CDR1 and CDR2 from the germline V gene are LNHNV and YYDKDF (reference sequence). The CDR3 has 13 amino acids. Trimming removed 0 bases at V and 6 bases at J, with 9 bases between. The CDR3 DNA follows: TGTGCCACCAGCAGAGATCTTGGGTTCGAGCAGTACTTC. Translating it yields CATSRDLGFEQYF.